The source of this TCR beta chain is a study of cytomegalovirus exposure and HLA in healthy donors. Study background: T cells numbering about 180 million yielded fewer than 140 million unique TCR beta sequences in an earlier analysis. Of several hundred genotyped donors, more than 70% clustered with self-reported Caucasian donors.

Trimming removed 6 bases at V and 4 bases at J, with 10 bases between. The CDR3 extends over 13 amino acids. Germline V gene sequence: CDR1 SGHTA, CDR2 FQGNSA. Points from the study as a whole: Some public TCRs appeared in many individuals, while most sequences were rare. What a later analysis reportedly showed was that an Asian-associated ancestry cluster had fewer N-insertions than the roughly 700-donor mean.

The primer mix had 60 Vbeta and 13 Jbeta primers. Method: immunoSEQ multiplex PCR; TCRdb's copy keeps in-frame clones and lacks some. The repertoire consists of about 120,000 clones, with 81% occurring once and the leading ten covering 2% to 2.5%. This clone has just one count. Its antigen is undetermined. This rearrangement joins TRBV7-2 to TRBJ1-3; D is unresolved. Sequencing was carried out using PBMCs. This clonotype was sampled from a woman aged 40-49 years in good health and CMV-seronegative. The CDR3 is CASSWAPGNTIYF. The CDR3, as DNA: TGTGCCAGCAGTTGGGCACCCGGAAACACCATATATTTT. Complete variable domain (other parts from reference TRBV7-2 and TRBJ1-3): GAGVSQSPSNKVTEKGKDVELRCDPISGHTALYWYRQSLGQGLEFLIYFQGNSAPDKSGLPSDRFSAERTGGSVSTLTIQRTQQEDSAVYLCASSWAPGNTIYFGEGSWLTVV.